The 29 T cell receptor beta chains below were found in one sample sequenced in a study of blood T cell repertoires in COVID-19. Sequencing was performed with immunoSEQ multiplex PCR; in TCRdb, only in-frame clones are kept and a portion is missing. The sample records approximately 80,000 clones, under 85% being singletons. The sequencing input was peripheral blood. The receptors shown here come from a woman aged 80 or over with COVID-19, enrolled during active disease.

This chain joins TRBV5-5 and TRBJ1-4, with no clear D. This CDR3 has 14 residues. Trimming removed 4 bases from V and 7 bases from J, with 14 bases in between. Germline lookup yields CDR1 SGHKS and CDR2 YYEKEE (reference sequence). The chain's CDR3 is CASSSDSLGEKLFF. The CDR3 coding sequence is TGTGCCAGCAGCAGCGACTCACTAGGTGAAAAACTGTTTTTT.

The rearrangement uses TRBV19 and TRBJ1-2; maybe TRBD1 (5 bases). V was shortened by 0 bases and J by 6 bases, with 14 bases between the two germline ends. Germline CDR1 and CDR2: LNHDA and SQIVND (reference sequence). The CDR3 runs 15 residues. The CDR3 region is CASSIDGAGINGYTF. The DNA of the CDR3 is TGTGCCAGTAGTATAGATGGGGCAGGGATCAATGGCTACACCTTC.

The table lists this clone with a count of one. CDR3 loop: CASSLAHYNSPLHF. In DNA, the CDR3 is TGCGCCAGCAGCTTGGCCCATTATAATTCACCCCTCCACTTT. J is TRBJ1-6 and V is TRBV5-1; D remains ambiguous. The V gene lost 0 bases and the J gene lost 4 bases, with 5 bases spanning the gap. Germline-derived CDR1 and CDR2 are SGHRS and YFSETQ. This CDR3 has 14 amino acids.

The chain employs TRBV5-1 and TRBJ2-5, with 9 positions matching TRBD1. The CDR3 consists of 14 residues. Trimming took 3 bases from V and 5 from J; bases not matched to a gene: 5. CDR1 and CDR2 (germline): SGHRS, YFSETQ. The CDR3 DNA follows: TGCGCCAGCAGCTCGGACAGGGGAGCGGAGACCCAGTACTTC. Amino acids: CASSSDRGAETQYF. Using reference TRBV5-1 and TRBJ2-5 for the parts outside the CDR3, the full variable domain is KAGVTQTPRYLIKTRGQQVTLSCSPISGHRSVSWYQQTPGQGLQFLFEYFSETQRNKGNFPGRFSGRQFSNSRSEMNVSTLELGDSALYLCASSSDRGAETQYFGPGTRLLVL.

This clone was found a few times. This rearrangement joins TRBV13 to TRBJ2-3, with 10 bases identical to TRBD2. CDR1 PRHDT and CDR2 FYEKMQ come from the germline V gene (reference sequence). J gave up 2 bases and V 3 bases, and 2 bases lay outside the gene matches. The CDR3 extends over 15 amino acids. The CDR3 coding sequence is TGTGCCAGCAGCTTTAGCGGGGGGCTCACAGATACGCAGTATTTT. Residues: CASSFSGGLTDTQYF.

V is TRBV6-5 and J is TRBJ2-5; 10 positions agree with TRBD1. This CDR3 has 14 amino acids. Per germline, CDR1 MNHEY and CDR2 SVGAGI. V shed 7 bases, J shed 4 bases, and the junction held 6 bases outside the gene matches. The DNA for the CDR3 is TGTGCCAGCACCTATTGGACAGGGGGAGAGACCCAGTACTTC. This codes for CASTYWTGGETQYF.

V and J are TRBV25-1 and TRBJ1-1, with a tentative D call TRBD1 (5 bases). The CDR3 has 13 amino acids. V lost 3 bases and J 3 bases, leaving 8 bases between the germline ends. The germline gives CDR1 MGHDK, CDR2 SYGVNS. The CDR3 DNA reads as TGTGCCAGCAGTGACTGGGGGGACACTGAAGCTTTCTTT. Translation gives CASSDWGDTEAFF.

The CDR3 is CASSQDRGTQYF. The DNA for the CDR3 is TGTGCCAGCAGCCAAGATCGGGGGACCCAGTACTTC. The chain carries TRBV14 and TRBJ2-5, with D possibly being TRBD2 (5 bases). V lost 0 bases, J lost 7 bases, and 6 bases lay in between. Germline V CDR1 and CDR2: SGHDN, FVKESK. There are 12 residues in the CDR3.

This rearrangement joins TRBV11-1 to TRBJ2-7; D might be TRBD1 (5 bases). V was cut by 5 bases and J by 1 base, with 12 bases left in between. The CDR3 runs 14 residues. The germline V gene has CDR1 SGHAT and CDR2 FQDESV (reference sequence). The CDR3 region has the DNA TGTGCCAGCAGCCCGGCCAGGGCGTCCTACGAGCAGTACTTC. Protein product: CASSPARASYEQYF.

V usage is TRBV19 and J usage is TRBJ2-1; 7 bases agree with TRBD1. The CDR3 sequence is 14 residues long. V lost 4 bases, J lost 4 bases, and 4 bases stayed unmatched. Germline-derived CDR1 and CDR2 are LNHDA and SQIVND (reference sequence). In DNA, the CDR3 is TGTGCCAGTAGTAAGGACAGGCTATACAATGAGCAGTTCTTC. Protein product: CASSKDRLYNEQFF. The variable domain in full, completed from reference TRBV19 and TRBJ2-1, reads DGGITQSPKYLFRKEGQNVTLSCEQNLNHDAMYWYRQDPGQGLRLIYYSQIVNDFQKGDIAEGYSVSREKKESFPLTVTSAQKNPTAFYLCASSKDRLYNEQFFGPGTRLTVL.

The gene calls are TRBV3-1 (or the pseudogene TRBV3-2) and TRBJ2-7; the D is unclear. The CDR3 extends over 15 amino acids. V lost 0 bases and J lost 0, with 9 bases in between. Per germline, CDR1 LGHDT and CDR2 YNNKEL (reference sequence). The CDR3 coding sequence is TGTGCCAGCAGCCAAGACCCAGCGTCCTCCTACGAGCAGTACTTC. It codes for CASSQDPASSYEQYF.

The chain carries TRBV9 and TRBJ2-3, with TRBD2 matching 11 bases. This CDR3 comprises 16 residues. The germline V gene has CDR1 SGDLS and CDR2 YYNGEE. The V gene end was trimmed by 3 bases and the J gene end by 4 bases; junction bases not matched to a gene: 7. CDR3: CASSALAGGPADTQYF. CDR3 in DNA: TGTGCCAGCAGCGCATTAGCGGGGGGGCCCGCAGATACGCAGTATTTT.

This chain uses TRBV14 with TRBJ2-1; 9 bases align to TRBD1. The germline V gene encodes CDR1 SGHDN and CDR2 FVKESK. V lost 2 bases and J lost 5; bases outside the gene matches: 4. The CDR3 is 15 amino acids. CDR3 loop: CASSQFRTGDNEQFF. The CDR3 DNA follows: TGTGCCAGCAGCCAATTCCGGACAGGGGACAATGAGCAGTTCTTC.

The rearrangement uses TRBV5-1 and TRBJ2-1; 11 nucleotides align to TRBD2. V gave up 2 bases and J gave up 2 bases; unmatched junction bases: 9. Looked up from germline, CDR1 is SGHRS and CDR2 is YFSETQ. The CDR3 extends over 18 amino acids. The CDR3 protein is CASSFDLAGGPPYNEQFF. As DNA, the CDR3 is TGCGCCAGCAGCTTTGATCTAGCGGGAGGACCCCCCTACAATGAGCAGTTCTTC.

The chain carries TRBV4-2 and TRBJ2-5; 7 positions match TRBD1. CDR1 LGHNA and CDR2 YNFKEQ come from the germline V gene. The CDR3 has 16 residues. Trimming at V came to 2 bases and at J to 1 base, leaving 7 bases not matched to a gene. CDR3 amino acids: CASSQPTGVRQETQYF. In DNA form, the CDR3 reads TGTGCCAGCAGCCAACCTACAGGGGTCCGCCAAGAGACCCAGTACTTC.

CDR3: CASSQDLTGINYGYTF. The CDR3 DNA sequence: TGTGCCAGCAGCCAAGATCTCACAGGGATAAACTATGGCTACACCTTC. The V and J genes are TRBV4-2 and TRBJ1-2; TRBD1 might be the D (6 bases). Germline V gene lookup returns CDR1 LGHNA and CDR2 YNFKEQ. CDR3 length: 16 residues. V dropped 0 bases and J dropped 2 bases, with 13 bases sitting between them.

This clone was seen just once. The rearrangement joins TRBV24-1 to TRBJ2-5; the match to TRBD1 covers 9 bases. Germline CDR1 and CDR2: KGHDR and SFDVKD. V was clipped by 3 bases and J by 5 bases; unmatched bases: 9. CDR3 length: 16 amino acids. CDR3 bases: TGTGCCACCAGTGATCCGATCGGGACAGGGTGGGAGACCCAGTACTTC. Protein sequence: CATSDPIGTGWETQYF.

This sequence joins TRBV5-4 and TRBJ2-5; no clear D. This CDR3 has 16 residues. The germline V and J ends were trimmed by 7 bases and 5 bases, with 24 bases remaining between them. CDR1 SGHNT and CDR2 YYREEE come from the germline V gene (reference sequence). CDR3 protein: CASGFYTPGISETQYF. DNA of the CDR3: TGTGCCAGCGGGTTTTATACCCCGGGTATTTCGGAGACCCAGTACTTC.

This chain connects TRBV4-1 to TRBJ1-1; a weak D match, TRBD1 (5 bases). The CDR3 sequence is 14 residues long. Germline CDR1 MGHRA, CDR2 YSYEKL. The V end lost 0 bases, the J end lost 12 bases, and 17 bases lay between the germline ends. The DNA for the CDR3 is TGCGCCAGCAGCCAAGATTTATCACGATCAGGGTCTTTCTTT. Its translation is CASSQDLSRSGSFF.

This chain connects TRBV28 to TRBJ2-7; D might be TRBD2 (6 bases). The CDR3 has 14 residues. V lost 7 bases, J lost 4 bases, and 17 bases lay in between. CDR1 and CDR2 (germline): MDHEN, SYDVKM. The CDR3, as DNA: TGTGCCAGCACCACATTAGCGGAGAGATACGAGCAGTACTTC. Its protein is CASTTLAERYEQYF. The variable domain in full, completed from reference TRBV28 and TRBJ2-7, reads DVKVTQSSRYLVKRTGEKVFLECVQDMDHENMFWYRQDPGLGLRLIYFSYDVKMKEKGDIPEGYSVSREKKERFSLILESASTNQTSMYLCASTTLAERYEQYFGPGTRLTVT.

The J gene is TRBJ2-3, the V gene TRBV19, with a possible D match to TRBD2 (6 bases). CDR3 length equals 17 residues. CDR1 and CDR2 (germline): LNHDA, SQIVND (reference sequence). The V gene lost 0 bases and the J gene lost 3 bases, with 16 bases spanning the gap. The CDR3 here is CASSIDLARDGTDTQYF. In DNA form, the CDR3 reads TGTGCCAGTAGTATAGATCTCGCGCGGGATGGGACAGATACGCAGTATTTT.

CDR3 DNA sequence: TGTGCCAGCAGTTTAATGGGAGGGGGGACCTACGAGCAGTACTTC. Translated, it gives CASSLMGGGTYEQYF. The chain carries TRBV27 and TRBJ2-7, with D perhaps TRBD2 (7 bases). Germline CDR1 MNHEY, CDR2 SMNVEV (reference sequence). This CDR3 comprises 15 residues. V was trimmed by 2 bases and J by 2 bases, leaving 13 bases between them.

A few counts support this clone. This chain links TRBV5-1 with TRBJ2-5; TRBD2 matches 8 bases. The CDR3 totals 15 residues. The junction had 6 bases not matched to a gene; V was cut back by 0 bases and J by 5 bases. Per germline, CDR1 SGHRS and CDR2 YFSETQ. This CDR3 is CASSLETAGGETQYF. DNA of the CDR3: TGCGCCAGCAGCTTGGAAACGGCGGGAGGTGAGACCCAGTACTTC.

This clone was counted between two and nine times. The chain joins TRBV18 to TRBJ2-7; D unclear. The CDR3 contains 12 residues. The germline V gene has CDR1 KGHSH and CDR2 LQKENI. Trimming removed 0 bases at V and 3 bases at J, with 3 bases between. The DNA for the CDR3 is TGTGCCAGCTCACCACCCGTCTACGAGCAGTACTTC. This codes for CASSPPVYEQYF.

The CDR3 coding sequence is TGTGCCAGCATCGGGTTCGGTTACAATGAGCAGTTCTTC. Its translation is CASIGFGYNEQFF. The V gene is TRBV28, the J gene TRBJ2-1; D ambiguous. Germline CDR1 is MDHEN and CDR2 is SYDVKM. The CDR3 spans 13 residues. V gave up 7 bases and J gave up 4 bases, with 11 bases separating them. Full variable domain (outside the CDR3, taken from reference TRBV28 and TRBJ2-1): DVKVTQSSRYLVKRTGEKVFLECVQDMDHENMFWYRQDPGLGLRLIYFSYDVKMKEKGDIPEGYSVSREKKERFSLILESASTNQTSMYLCASIGFGYNEQFFGPGTRLTVL.

The CDR3 DNA reads as TGTGCCAGTAGCGGACTAGCGGGAGTTGGTGAGACCCAGTACTTC. Its translation: CASSGLAGVGETQYF. The V and J genes are TRBV19 and TRBJ2-5, with TRBD2 matching over 13 bases. Germline CDR1 reads LNHDA; CDR2 reads SQIVND (reference sequence). The CDR3 loop spans 15 amino acids. After removal of 6 bases from V and 5 bases from J, the junction contained 6 bases not matched to a gene.

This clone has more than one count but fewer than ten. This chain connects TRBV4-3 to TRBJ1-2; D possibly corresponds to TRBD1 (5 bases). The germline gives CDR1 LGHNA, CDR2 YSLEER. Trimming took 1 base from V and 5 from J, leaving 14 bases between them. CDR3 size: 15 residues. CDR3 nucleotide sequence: TGCGCCAGCAGCCAAGCTCGGGGGTTAGGGTATGGCTACACCTTC. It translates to CASSQARGLGYGYTF.

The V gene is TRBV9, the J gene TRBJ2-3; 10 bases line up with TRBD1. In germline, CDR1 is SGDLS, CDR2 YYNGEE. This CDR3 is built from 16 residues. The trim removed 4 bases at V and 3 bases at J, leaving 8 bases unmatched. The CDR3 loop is CASSSRTGGVTDTQYF. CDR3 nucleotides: TGTGCCAGCAGCTCCCGGACAGGGGGAGTAACAGATACGCAGTATTTT.

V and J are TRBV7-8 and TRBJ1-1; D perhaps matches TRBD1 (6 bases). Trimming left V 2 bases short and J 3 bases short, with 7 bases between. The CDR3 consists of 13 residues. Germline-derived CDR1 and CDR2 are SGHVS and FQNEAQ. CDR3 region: CASSLNRDTEAFF. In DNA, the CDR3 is TGTGCCAGCAGCTTAAACAGGGACACTGAAGCTTTCTTT.